This record covers a single TCR beta chain. The data are from a study of blood T cells in healthy people across ages. Next came a second PCR, run for about 6 to 11 cycles, which used a sample-barcoded 5' primer along with a J-beta primer mix. TCRdb fed the 5' RACE reads into MiXCR, producing one record per CDR3 protein. The sample carries approximately 1.5 million distinct CDR3 sequences, 34% recorded once. CDR3 size: 18 residues. From germline, CDR1 is GTSNPN and CDR2 SVGIG (reference sequence). Trimming at V came to 1 base and at J to 4 bases, leaving 11 bases not matched to a gene. The V call is TRBV30, the J call TRBJ2-3; 13 bases agree with TRBD2. The receptor was isolated from a woman in her 30s in good health. Sequenced material: blood. In nucleotides, the CDR3 is TGTGCCTGGAGTGGGTCGGGACTAGCGGGAATCGTGTCAGATACGCAGTATTTT. Protein: CAWSGSGLAGIVSDTQYF.